This TCR beta chain stems from a study of control samples from healthy donors and cancer patients. Germline CDR1 reads SGHNT; CDR2 reads YYREEE (reference sequence). The J segment lost 2 bases and the V segment lost 4 bases, leaving 5 bases of the junction unmatched. CDR3 length: 15 residues. Generated by immunoSEQ multiplex PCR, the TCRdb table keeps only in-frame clones and is missing some. The sample shows more than 100,000 clones, about nine tenths of them seen only once. This TCR was sampled from a man in his forties or fifties in good health. This chain connects TRBV5-4 to TRBJ1-3; 8 nucleotides match TRBD1. Sequencing was carried out using blood. The CDR3 protein is CASSGQGGAGNTIYF. In DNA, the CDR3 is TGTGCCAGCAGCGGACAGGGAGGAGCTGGAAACACCATATATTTT.